This TCR beta chain was retrieved from a study of a mutant IDH1 vaccine in newly diagnosed glioma. Study information: Vaccination of patients was performed eight times, in weeks 1, 3, 5, 7, 11, 15, 19 and 23. Previous care, which was radiotherapy, temozolomide, or both, most often involved both. Averaging around 42 years of age, treated patients were around 60% male and about 38% female. Findings of the study overall: Changes in top peripheral clonotypes did not appear linked to pseudoprogression.

The repertoire was sequenced with immunoSEQ multiplex PCR; TCRdb's copy has only in-frame clones and lacks some. The table lists some 30,000 clones, about 78% of them singletons. About this clone: Its antigen remains unidentified.

This CDR3 has 13 residues. V was trimmed by 10 bases and J by 5 bases, leaving 17 bases between them. Germline assignment: CDR1 LNHDA and CDR2 SQIVND (reference sequence). The sample's time point: week 11, during vaccination. Alongside topical imiquimod, each dose of vaccine comprised 300 ug of mutant IDH1 20-mer peptide. This rearrangement joins TRBV19 to TRBJ1-2, with D perhaps TRBD1 (5 bases). The sequence came from a man aged 30-40 years with glioma. The sequences come from PBMCs, collected from a glioma patient whose treatment included an IDH1 peptide vaccine. This CDR3 is CATESRGSYGYTF. CDR3 bases: TGTGCCACCGAAAGTCGGGGGTCTTATGGCTACACCTTC.